These T cell receptor beta chains were read from a single sample in a study of response to subunit inactivated influenza vaccine. One entry per CDR3 protein, called by TCRdb with MiXCR from the RT-PCR reads. The table records about 570,000 distinct CDR3 sequences, about 11% of them present only once. Another study also made use of these data, one on T cells expressing NK-cell markers.

The sample consisted of PBMCs from blood, taken on the day of vaccination. Receptor source: a man over 45 who received an inactivated influenza vaccine. Each CDR3 is given with its conserved first and last residue. The D gene is left open where the match is weak. Clone sizes are given selectively: once, few, many, or a class where the clone is expanded.

>TRBJ2-7|TRBV7-9|TRBD1|NA
CASSSLRGQLFYEQYF
TGTGCCAGCAGCTCTCTCCGGGGACAGCTATTCTACGAGCAGTACTTC
>TRBJ2-7|TRBV9|TRBD1|NA
CASSVETGGTYEQYF
TGTGCCAGCAGCGTAGAGACAGGGGGGACCTACGAGCAGTACTTC
>TRBJ1-1|TRBV28|NA|few
CASTRRSGAEAFF
TGTGCCAGCACCCGGCGTTCGGGAGCTGAAGCTTTCTTT
>TRBJ2-3|TRBV29-1|NA|NA
CSAGRGTDTQYF
TGCAGCGCCGGGCGGGGCACAGATACGCAGTATTTT
>TRBJ2-1|TRBV18|NA|NA
CASSPPGQARNEQFF
TGTGCCAGCTCACCCCCGGGCCAAGCACGCAATGAGCAGTTCTTC
>TRBJ1-4|TRBV7-8|NA|NA
CASSLAPIATNEKLFF
TGTGCCAGCAGCTTAGCCCCCATCGCAACTAATGAAAAACTGTTTTTT
>TRBJ2-3|TRBV20-1|TRBD2|medium-sized
CSARPPSGALMWYF
TGCAGTGCTAGACCCCCTAGCGGAGCCCTTATGTGGTATTTT
>TRBJ2-7|TRBV15|NA|NA
CATSRVSGGTYEQYF
TGTGCCACCAGCAGAGTTAGTGGCGGGACCTACGAGCAGTACTTC
>TRBJ2-1|TRBV5-1|TRBD1|few
CASSFGAGTGYNEQFF
TGCGCCAGCAGCTTCGGTGCCGGGACAGGATACAATGAGCAGTTCTTC
>TRBJ1-1|TRBV11-2|NA|few
CASSLRAGHRNTEAFF
TGTGCCAGCAGCTTAAGGGCGGGACACCGAAACACTGAAGCTTTCTTT
>TRBJ2-1|TRBV4-3|TRBD2|few
CASSQEVSGSSYNEQFF
TGCGCCAGCAGCCAAGAAGTAAGCGGGAGCTCCTACAATGAGCAGTTCTTC
>TRBJ2-7|TRBV28|NA|many
CASSLRTDSSYEQYF
TGTGCCAGCAGCTTAAGGACAGACAGCTCCTACGAGCAGTACTTC
>TRBJ2-3|TRBV15|NA|few
CATSLNRADTQYF
TGTGCCACCAGCCTCAACAGGGCGGATACGCAGTATTTT
>TRBJ1-1|TRBV7-3|NA|few
CASSLTLDTEAFF
TGTGCCAGCAGCTTGACTTTGGACACTGAAGCTTTCTTT
>TRBJ2-3|TRBV27|NA|few
CASSPGTAGDTQYF
TGTGCCAGCAGTCCGGGGACTGCGGGAGATACGCAGTATTTT
>TRBJ2-7|TRBV4-1|TRBD1|few
CASSHPWTGVDEQYF
TGCGCCAGCAGCCACCCCTGGACAGGGGTTGACGAGCAGTACTTC
>TRBJ2-2|TRBV19|TRBD2|many
CASSTVGTSGRGELFF
TGTGCCAGTAGTACTGTTGGGACTAGCGGGCGTGGGGAGCTGTTTTTT
>TRBJ1-2|TRBV12-3/TRBV12-4|NA|NA
CASSNSGTGGIYGYTF
TGTGCCAGCAGTAATTCCGGGACCGGAGGTATCTATGGCTACACCTTC
>TRBJ1-4|TRBV10-3|TRBD1|few
CAIRGTANEKLFF
TGTGCCATCAGGGGGACAGCTAATGAAAAACTGTTTTTT
>TRBJ2-3|TRBV5-1|NA|few
CASSSPPESYSTDTQYF
TGCGCCAGCAGCTCCCCGCCGGAATCGTATAGCACAGATACGCAGTATTTT
>TRBJ2-7|TRBV20-1|NA|many
CSAREWGTSSYEQYF
TGCAGTGCTAGAGAATGGGGGACATCCTCCTACGAGCAGTACTTC
>TRBJ1-2|TRBV12-3/TRBV12-4|NA|few
CASRHRVQDYGYTF
TGTGCCAGCAGGCACAGGGTCCAGGACTATGGCTACACCTTC
>TRBJ2-7|TRBV7-2|NA|few
CASSDILHRTSWEQYF
TGTGCCAGCAGCGATATTTTGCATAGGACAAGCTGGGAGCAGTACTTC
>TRBJ2-4|TRBV4-2|TRBD1|few
CASSQDRVRIQYF
TGTGCCAGCAGTCAAGACAGGGTGAGGATTCAGTACTTC
>TRBJ1-4|TRBV5-1|NA|many
CASSLSGVNEKLFF
TGCGCCAGCAGCTTGTCAGGGGTTAATGAAAAACTGTTTTTT
>TRBJ1-2|TRBV29-1|TRBD1|few
CSVELGGNNGYTF
TGCAGCGTGGAATTAGGGGGCAACAATGGCTACACCTTC
>TRBJ2-2|TRBV20-1|TRBD2|few
CSARASGSVVGELFF
TGCAGTGCTAGGGCTAGCGGGAGTGTGGTCGGGGAGCTGTTTTTT
>TRBJ2-2|TRBV11-1|TRBD2|few
CASSLRASGSVSNTGELFF
TGTGCCAGCAGCCTCAGGGCTAGCGGGAGCGTGAGTAACACCGGGGAGCTGTTTTTT
>TRBJ2-7|TRBV20-1|TRBD2|few
CSARAREGPYEQYF
TGCAGTGCTAGAGCGCGGGAGGGCCCCTACGAGCAGTACTTC
>TRBJ1-1|TRBV19|NA|few
CASTRQNEAFF
TGTGCCAGTACCAGGCAAAATGAAGCTTTCTTT
>TRBJ2-7|TRBV25-1|NA|NA
CASSEWGENYEQYF
TGTGCCAGCAGTGAATGGGGGGAGAACTACGAGCAGTACTTC
>TRBJ2-7|TRBV6-5|NA|NA
CASSYSGGIKPYEQYF
TGTGCCAGCAGTTACTCTGGCGGTATCAAGCCCTACGAGCAGTACTTC
>TRBJ2-3|TRBV6-5|TRBD2|few
CASSYSTSGNTDTQYF
TGTGCCAGCAGTTACTCGACTAGCGGAAACACAGATACGCAGTATTTT
>TRBJ2-1|TRBV28|NA|many
CASNGNSYNEQFF
TGTGCCAGCAACGGGAACTCCTACAATGAGCAGTTCTTC
>TRBJ1-1|TRBV20-1|TRBD1|few
CSARDLQGNEAFF
TGCAGTGCTAGAGATTTACAGGGGAATGAAGCTTTCTTT
>TRBJ2-7|TRBV12-3/TRBV12-4|TRBD1|many
CASSPLDFRQGPPYEQYF
TGTGCCAGCAGTCCCCTAGATTTTAGACAGGGACCTCCCTACGAGCAGTACTTC
>TRBJ2-7|TRBV6-2/TRBV6-3|NA|few
CASTQGYEQYF
TGTGCCAGCACACAGGGCTACGAGCAGTACTTC
>TRBJ2-1|TRBV19|TRBD2|NA
CASIASGTSSYNEQFF
TGTGCCAGTATCGCTAGCGGGACGAGCTCCTACAATGAGCAGTTCTTC
>TRBJ2-1|TRBV5-1|NA|few
CASSWSRLASYNEQFF
TGCGCCAGCAGCTGGTCGCGGCTAGCCTCCTACAATGAGCAGTTCTTC
>TRBJ2-3|TRBV3-1|NA|many
CASSQVGGTTDTQYF
TGTGCCAGCAGCCAAGTAGGGGGTACCACAGATACGCAGTATTTT
>TRBJ2-7|TRBV12-3/TRBV12-4|TRBD1|once
CASSLSSLGTGRHEQYF
TGTGCCAGCAGTTTATCGTCCCTGGGGACAGGGCGCCACGAGCAGTACTTC
>TRBJ2-4|TRBV7-2|NA|many
CASSLYGTKNIQYF
TGTGCCAGCAGCTTATACGGGACCAAAAACATTCAGTACTTC